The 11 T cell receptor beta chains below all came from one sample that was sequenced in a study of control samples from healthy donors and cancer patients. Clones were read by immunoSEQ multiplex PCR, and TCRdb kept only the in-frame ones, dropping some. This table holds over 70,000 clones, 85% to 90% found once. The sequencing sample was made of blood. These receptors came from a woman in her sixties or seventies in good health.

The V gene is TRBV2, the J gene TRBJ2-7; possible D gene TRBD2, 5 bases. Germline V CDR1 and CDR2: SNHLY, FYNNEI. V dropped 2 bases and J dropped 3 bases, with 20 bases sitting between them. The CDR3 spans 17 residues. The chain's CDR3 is CASSETRPRVANYEQYF. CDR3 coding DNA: TGTGCCAGCAGTGAAACGCGGCCAAGGGTAGCGAACTACGAGCAGTACTTC.

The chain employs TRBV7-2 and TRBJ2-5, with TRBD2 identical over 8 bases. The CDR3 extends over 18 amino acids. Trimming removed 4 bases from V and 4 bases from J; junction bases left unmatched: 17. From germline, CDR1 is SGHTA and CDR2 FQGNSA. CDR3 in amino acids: CASSSPAGGGPRGETQYF. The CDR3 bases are TGTGCCAGCAGCTCCCCTGCGGGGGGAGGCCCTCGGGGAGAGACCCAGTACTTC.

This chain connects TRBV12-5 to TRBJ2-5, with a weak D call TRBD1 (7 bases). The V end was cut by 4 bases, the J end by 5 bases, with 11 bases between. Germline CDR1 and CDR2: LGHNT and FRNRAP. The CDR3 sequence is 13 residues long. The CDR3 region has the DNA TGTGCTAGTGGTTCAGGGGGGTTGGAGACCCAGTACTTC. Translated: CASGSGGLETQYF.

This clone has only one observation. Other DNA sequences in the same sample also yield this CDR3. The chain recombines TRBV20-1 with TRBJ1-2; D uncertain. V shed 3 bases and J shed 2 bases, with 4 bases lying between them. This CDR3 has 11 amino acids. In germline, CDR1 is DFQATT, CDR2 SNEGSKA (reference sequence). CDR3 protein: CSASRNYGYTF. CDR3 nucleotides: TGCAGTGCTAGCAGGAACTATGGCTACACCTTC.

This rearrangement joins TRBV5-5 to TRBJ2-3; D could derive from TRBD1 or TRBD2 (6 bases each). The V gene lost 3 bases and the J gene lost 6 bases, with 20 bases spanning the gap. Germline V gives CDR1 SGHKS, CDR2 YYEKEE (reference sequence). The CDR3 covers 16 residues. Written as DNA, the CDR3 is TGTGCCAGCAGCTCCCAGACAGGACTAAGGGGGGATACGCAGTATTTT. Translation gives CASSSQTGLRGDTQYF.

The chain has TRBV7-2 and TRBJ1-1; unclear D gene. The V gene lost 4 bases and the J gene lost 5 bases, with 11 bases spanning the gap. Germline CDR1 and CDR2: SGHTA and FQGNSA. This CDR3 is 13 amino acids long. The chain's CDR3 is CASSWGLMTEAFF. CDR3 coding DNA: TGTGCCAGCAGCTGGGGTTTAATGACTGAAGCTTTCTTT. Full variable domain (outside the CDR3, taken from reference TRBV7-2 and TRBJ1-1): GAGVSQSPSNKVTEKGKDVELRCDPISGHTALYWYRQSLGQGLEFLIYFQGNSAPDKSGLPSDRFSAERTGGSVSTLTIQRTQQEDSAVYLCASSWGLMTEAFFGQGTRLTVV.

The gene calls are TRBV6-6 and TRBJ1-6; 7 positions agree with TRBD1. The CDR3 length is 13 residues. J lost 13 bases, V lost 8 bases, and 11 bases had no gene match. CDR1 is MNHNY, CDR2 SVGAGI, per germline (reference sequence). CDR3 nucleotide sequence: TGTGCCAGCCTCAGACAGGGTGGTTCCCCCCTCCACTTT. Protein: CASLRQGGSPLHF.

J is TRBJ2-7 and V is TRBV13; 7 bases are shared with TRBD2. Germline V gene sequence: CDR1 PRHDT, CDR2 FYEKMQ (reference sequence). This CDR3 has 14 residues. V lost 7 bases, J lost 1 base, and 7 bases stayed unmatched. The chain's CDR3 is CASTRLAESYEQYF. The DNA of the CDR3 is TGTGCCAGCACCCGACTAGCAGAGTCCTACGAGCAGTACTTC.

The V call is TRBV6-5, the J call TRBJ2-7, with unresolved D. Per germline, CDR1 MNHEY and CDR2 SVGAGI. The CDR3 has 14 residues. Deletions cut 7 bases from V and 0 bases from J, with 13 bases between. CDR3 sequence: CASKIGESSYEQYF. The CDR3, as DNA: TGTGCCAGCAAGATTGGAGAGAGCTCCTACGAGCAGTACTTC.

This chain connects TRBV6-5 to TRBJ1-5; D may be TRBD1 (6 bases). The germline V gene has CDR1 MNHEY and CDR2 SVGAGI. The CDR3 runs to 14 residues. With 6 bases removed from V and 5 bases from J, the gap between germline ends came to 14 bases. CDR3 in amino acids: CASRRGGFDQPQHF. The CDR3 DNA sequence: TGTGCCAGCAGGAGGGGGGGGTTTGATCAGCCCCAGCATTTT.

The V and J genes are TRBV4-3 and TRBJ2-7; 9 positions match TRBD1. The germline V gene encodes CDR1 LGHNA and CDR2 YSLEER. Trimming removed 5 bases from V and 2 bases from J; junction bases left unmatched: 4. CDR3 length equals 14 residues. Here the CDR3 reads CASSSRTGAYEQYF. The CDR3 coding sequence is TGCGCCAGCAGCTCCCGGACAGGGGCCTACGAGCAGTACTTC.